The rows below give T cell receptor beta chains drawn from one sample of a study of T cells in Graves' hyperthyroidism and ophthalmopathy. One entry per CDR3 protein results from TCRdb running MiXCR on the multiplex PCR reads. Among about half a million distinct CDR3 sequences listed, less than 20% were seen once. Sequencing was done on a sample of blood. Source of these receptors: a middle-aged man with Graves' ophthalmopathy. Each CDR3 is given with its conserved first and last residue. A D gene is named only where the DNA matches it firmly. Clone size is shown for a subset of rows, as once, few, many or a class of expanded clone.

CDR3: CASSAMNTGELFF
DNA: TGTGCCAGCAGTGCGATGAACACCGGGGAGCTGTTTTTT
D: NA
V: TRBV2
J: TRBJ2-2
size: many

CDR3: CASSLVSPAVMEAFF
DNA: TGCGCCAGCAGCTTGGTATCGCCAGCTGTTATGGAGGCTTTCTTT
D: NA
V: TRBV5-1
J: TRBJ1-1
size: many

CDR3: CASSRAGVGNTGELFF
DNA: TGTGCCAGCAGTCGGGCAGGGGTCGGAAACACCGGGGAGCTGTTTTTT
D: NA
V: TRBV28
J: TRBJ2-2
size: many

CDR3: CASSDDLGYGYTF
DNA: TGTGCCAGCAGCGACGACTTGGGCTATGGCTACACCTTC
D: NA
V: TRBV3-1
J: TRBJ1-2
size: NA

CDR3: CASSLGGQSYEQYF
DNA: TGTGCCAGCAGCTTGGGTGGACAGTCCTACGAGCAGTACTTC
D: NA
V: TRBV5-8
J: TRBJ2-7
size: NA

CDR3: CSVEDSPSGNTIYF
DNA: TGCAGCGTTGAAGACAGCCCGTCTGGAAACACCATATATTTT
D: NA
V: TRBV29-1
J: TRBJ1-3
size: NA

CDR3: CASSQVLLAGQFF
DNA: TGTGCCAGCAGCCAAGTACTTCTAGCAGGACAGTTCTTC
D: NA
V: TRBV3-1
J: TRBJ2-1
size: NA

CDR3: CASIGGHKETQYF
DNA: TGTGCCAGCATCGGGGGGCATAAGGAGACCCAGTACTTC
D: NA
V: TRBV7-9
J: TRBJ2-5
size: few

CDR3: CASSLTLGSGGSSYEQYF
DNA: TGTGCCAGCAGCTTAACCCTCGGGAGCGGGGGATCTTCCTACGAGCAGTACTTC
D: TRBD2
V: TRBV7-9
J: TRBJ2-7
size: NA

CDR3: CAWSRPRPLSGEQYF
DNA: TGTGCCTGGAGTCGTCCCCGACCCTTGTCCGGAGAGCAGTACTTC
D: NA
V: TRBV30
J: TRBJ2-7
size: many

CDR3: CAITPTSGRPTDTQYF
DNA: TGTGCCATCACCCCAACTAGCGGGAGGCCCACAGATACGCAGTATTTT
D: TRBD2
V: TRBV10-3
J: TRBJ2-3
size: NA

CDR3: CASSYDQISTEAFF
DNA: TGTGCCAGCAGTTACGACCAGATTAGCACTGAAGCTTTCTTT
D: NA
V: TRBV6-2/TRBV6-3
J: TRBJ1-1
size: few

CDR3: CASSLSWLGSNTEAFF
DNA: TGTGCCAGCAGCTTGTCCTGGCTAGGCAGCAACACTGAAGCTTTCTTT
D: NA
V: TRBV5-5
J: TRBJ1-1
size: NA

CDR3: CASSPLAGSHEQYF
DNA: TGTGCCAGCAGCCCACTAGCGGGAAGCCACGAGCAGTACTTC
D: TRBD2
V: TRBV7-2
J: TRBJ2-7
size: few

CDR3: CASSLVVQEQFF
DNA: TGTGCCAGCAGCTTAGTTGTTCAAGAGCAGTTCTTC
D: NA
V: TRBV7-9
J: TRBJ2-1
size: NA

CDR3: CSAGTRETQYF
DNA: TGCAGTGCAGGGACGAGAGAGACCCAGTACTTC
D: NA
V: TRBV20-1
J: TRBJ2-5
size: few

CDR3: CASSPPGSSANTGELFF
DNA: TGTGCCAGCTCACCGCCCGGGAGTAGCGCGAACACCGGGGAGCTGTTTTTT
D: NA
V: TRBV18
J: TRBJ2-2
size: few

CDR3: CASSLGGGGDKNIQYF
DNA: TGTGCCAGCAGCCTCGGGGGTGGGGGAGACAAAAACATTCAGTACTTC
D: NA
V: TRBV5-4
J: TRBJ2-4
size: NA

CDR3: CSAADPPRGNTGELFF
DNA: TGCAGCGCTGCGGACCCCCCTAGGGGGAACACCGGGGAGCTGTTTTTT
D: NA
V: TRBV29-1
J: TRBJ2-2
size: few

CDR3: CASSLGQYEKLFF
DNA: TGTGCCAGCAGCTTGGGACAATACGAAAAACTGTTTTTT
D: NA
V: TRBV7-8
J: TRBJ1-4
size: many

CDR3: CSTGLSQETQYF
DNA: TGCAGTACCGGCCTCAGCCAAGAGACCCAGTACTTC
D: NA
V: TRBV20-1
J: TRBJ2-5
size: few

CDR3: CSVAPIDRGGTEAFF
DNA: TGCAGCGTCGCCCCCATTGACAGGGGGGGGACTGAAGCTTTCTTT
D: TRBD1
V: TRBV29-1
J: TRBJ1-1
size: NA

CDR3: CASSRQTSGEQETQYF
DNA: TGTGCCAGCAGCCGACAGACTAGCGGGGAACAAGAGACCCAGTACTTC
D: TRBD2
V: TRBV3-1
J: TRBJ2-5
size: few

CDR3: CSALERPRDDTQYF
DNA: TGCAGTGCCCTGGAGAGGCCCCGGGACGATACGCAGTATTTT
D: NA
V: TRBV20-1
J: TRBJ2-3
size: NA

CDR3: CAWSPGLEATQYF
DNA: TGTGCCTGGAGTCCCGGACTAGAAGCTACGCAGTATTTT
D: TRBD2
V: TRBV30
J: TRBJ2-3
size: many

CDR3: CASSFSGSRAQYF
DNA: TGTGCCAGCAGCTTTAGCGGCAGCCGGGCCCAGTACTTC
D: NA
V: TRBV11-2
J: TRBJ2-5
size: many

CDR3: CAIDQTGTGELFF
DNA: TGTGCCATCGACCAGACGGGCACCGGGGAGCTGTTTTTT
D: NA
V: TRBV10-3
J: TRBJ2-2
size: NA

CDR3: CSVEVGATDTQYF
DNA: TGCAGCGTTGAAGTTGGGGCGACAGATACGCAGTATTTT
D: NA
V: TRBV29-1
J: TRBJ2-3
size: NA

CDR3: CSAGMTSGRTNEQFF
DNA: TGCAGTGCTGGGATGACTAGCGGGAGGACGAATGAGCAGTTCTTC
D: TRBD2
V: TRBV20-1
J: TRBJ2-1
size: many

CDR3: CASSPVATGVFYSEQFF
DNA: TGTGCCAGCAGCCCGGTCGCGACAGGGGTGTTCTACAGTGAGCAGTTCTTC
D: TRBD1
V: TRBV2
J: TRBJ2-1
size: many

CDR3: CASEGTDGYTF
DNA: TGTGCCAGTGAGGGGACGGACGGCTACACCTTC
D: NA
V: TRBV6-1
J: TRBJ1-2
size: NA

CDR3: CASSSPKDTQYF
DNA: TGTGCCAGCAGTTCCCCGAAAGATACGCAGTATTTT
D: NA
V: TRBV6-1
J: TRBJ2-3
size: many

CDR3: CASSLPGTPYTEAFF
DNA: TGTGCCAGCAGCTTACCCGGGACCCCCTACACTGAAGCTTTCTTT
D: NA
V: TRBV7-8
J: TRBJ1-1
size: few

CDR3: CASSSGGTGISPLHF
DNA: TGTGCCAGCAGTTCAGGGGGGACAGGGATATCACCCCTCCACTTT
D: TRBD1
V: TRBV12-3/TRBV12-4
J: TRBJ1-6
size: many

CDR3: CASIRDGAYEQYF
DNA: TGTGCCAGCATCAGGGACGGAGCCTACGAGCAGTACTTC
D: NA
V: TRBV2
J: TRBJ2-7
size: many

CDR3: CASSSTATNEKLFF
DNA: TGCGCCAGCAGCTCAACCGCAACTAATGAAAAACTGTTTTTT
D: NA
V: TRBV5-1
J: TRBJ1-4
size: many

CDR3: CSASTTGQGGSETQYF
DNA: TGCAGTGCTTCAACAACGGGACAGGGGGGTTCGGAGACCCAGTACTTC
D: TRBD1
V: TRBV20-1
J: TRBJ2-5
size: many

CDR3: CASRRSAGGGETQYF
DNA: TGTGCCAGCAGACGATCGGCGGGGGGAGGGGAGACCCAGTACTTC
D: TRBD2
V: TRBV2
J: TRBJ2-5
size: few

CDR3: CASSLVRGNTDTQYF
DNA: TGCGCCAGCAGCTTGGTACGGGGGAACACAGATACGCAGTATTTT
D: NA
V: TRBV5-1
J: TRBJ2-3
size: many

CDR3: CASSLRTQFGYTF
DNA: TGTGCCAGCAGCTTGAGGACACAGTTTGGCTACACCTTC
D: NA
V: TRBV11-2
J: TRBJ1-2
size: once

CDR3: CAISLDRSGSVDEQYF
DNA: TGTGCCATCAGCCTTGATAGGAGCGGGAGCGTCGACGAGCAGTACTTC
D: TRBD2
V: TRBV10-3
J: TRBJ2-7
size: NA

CDR3: CASSQDPLSPQHF
DNA: TGTGCCAGCAGCCAAGACCCTCTTTCCCCGCAGCATTTT
D: NA
V: TRBV14
J: TRBJ1-5
size: NA

CDR3: CASSFYRDSNYGYTF
DNA: TGTGCCAGCAGCTTTTACCGGGACAGCAACTATGGCTACACCTTC
D: TRBD1
V: TRBV7-2
J: TRBJ1-2
size: many

CDR3: CASRGTGGPYEQYF
DNA: TGTGCCAGCAGGGGGACAGGGGGCCCCTACGAGCAGTACTTC
D: TRBD1
V: TRBV28
J: TRBJ2-7
size: many

CDR3: CASSLPGQGTDDTQYF
DNA: TGTGCCAGCAGCCTCCCGGGACAGGGGACCGATGATACGCAGTATTTT
D: TRBD1
V: TRBV5-6
J: TRBJ2-3
size: few